This TCR beta chain was sequenced for a study of shared clonotypes between healthy human individuals. This CDR3 comprises 15 residues. Germline V lookup: CDR1 LGHNA, CDR2 YNFKEQ. V lost 2 bases and J lost 1, with 11 bases in between. CD8 cells classed as naive were CD45RO-negative and positively selected for CCR7, excluding terminally differentiated effector memory CD45RA+ cells. Sequenced by immunoSEQ multiplex PCR; TCRdb stores in-frame clones only, minus some. The data show roughly 2,000,000 clones, approximately 92% seen once. The sequencing input was naive CD8+ T cells from PBMCs. This receptor was identified in a man aged 18 to 30 in good health. Some clones in this sample may be carry-over from other donors' samples. This chain links TRBV4-2 with TRBJ1-2; D not certain. This CDR3 is CASSQWTDYNYGYTF. The CDR3 DNA follows: TGTGCCAGCAGCCAATGGACGGACTATAACTATGGCTACACCTTC.